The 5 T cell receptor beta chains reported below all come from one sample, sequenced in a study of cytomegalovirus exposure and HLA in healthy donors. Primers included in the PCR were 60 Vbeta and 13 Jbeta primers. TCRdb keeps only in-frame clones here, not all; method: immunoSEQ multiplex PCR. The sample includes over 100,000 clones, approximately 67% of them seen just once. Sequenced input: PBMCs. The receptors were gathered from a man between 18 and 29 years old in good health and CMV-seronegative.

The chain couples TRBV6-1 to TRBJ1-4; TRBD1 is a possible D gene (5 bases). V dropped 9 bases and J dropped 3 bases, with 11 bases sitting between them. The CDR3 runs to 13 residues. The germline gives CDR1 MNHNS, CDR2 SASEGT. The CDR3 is CASRQWSNEKLFF. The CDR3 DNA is TGTGCCAGTAGACAGTGGTCTAATGAAAAACTGTTTTTT.

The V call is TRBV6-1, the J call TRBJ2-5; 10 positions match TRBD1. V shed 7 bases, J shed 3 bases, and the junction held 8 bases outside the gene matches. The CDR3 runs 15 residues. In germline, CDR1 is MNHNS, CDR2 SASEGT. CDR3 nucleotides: TGTGCCAGCACCGCCGGGACAGGGGTGGAAGAGACCCAGTACTTC. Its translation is CASTAGTGVEETQYF.

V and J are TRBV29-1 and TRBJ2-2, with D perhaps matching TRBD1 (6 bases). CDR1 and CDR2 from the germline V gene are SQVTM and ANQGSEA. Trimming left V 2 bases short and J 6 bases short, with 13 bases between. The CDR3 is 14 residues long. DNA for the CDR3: TGCAGCGTTGAACGCAGGGGCGACCCCGGGGAGCTGTTTTTT. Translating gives CSVERRGDPGELFF.

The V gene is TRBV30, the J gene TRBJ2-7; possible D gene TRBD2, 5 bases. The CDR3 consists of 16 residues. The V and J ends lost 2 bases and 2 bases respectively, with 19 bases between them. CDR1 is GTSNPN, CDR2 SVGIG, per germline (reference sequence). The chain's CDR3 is CAWSRSGKLGTYEQYF. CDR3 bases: TGTGCCTGGAGTCGCAGCGGTAAACTAGGCACCTACGAGCAGTACTTC.

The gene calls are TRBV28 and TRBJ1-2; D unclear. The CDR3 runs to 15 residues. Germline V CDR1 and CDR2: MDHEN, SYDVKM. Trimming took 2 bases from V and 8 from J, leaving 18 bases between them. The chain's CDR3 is CASSLVVKGGRGYTF. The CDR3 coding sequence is TGTGCCAGCAGTTTAGTCGTCAAGGGAGGGAGAGGCTACACCTTC.